This entry concerns a single T cell receptor (beta chain). The data stem from a study of blood T cell repertoires in COVID-19. Study overall: The study drew acute and convalescent COVID-19 samples from the United States, Italy and Spain. From T cells, B-cell-depleted T cells, or PBMCs came the material, which was cDNA or gDNA.

The V gene end was trimmed by 4 bases and the J gene end by 2 bases; junction bases not matched to a gene: 5. CDR3 length: 14 amino acids. CDR1 and CDR2 (germline): SNHLY, FYNNEI. Here immunoSEQ multiplex PCR was the method, and the copy in TCRdb shows in-frame clones only, minus some. Among roughly 70,000 clones listed, more than 80% were seen once. This chain joins TRBV2 and TRBJ2-7; TRBD2 agrees at 7 bases. The receptor was derived from a woman older than 75 with active COVID-19. The specimen sequenced was peripheral blood. CDR3 sequence reads: CASSGGSGPYEQYF. CDR3 nucleotide sequence: TGTGCCAGCAGTGGTGGTAGCGGGCCCTACGAGCAGTACTTC.